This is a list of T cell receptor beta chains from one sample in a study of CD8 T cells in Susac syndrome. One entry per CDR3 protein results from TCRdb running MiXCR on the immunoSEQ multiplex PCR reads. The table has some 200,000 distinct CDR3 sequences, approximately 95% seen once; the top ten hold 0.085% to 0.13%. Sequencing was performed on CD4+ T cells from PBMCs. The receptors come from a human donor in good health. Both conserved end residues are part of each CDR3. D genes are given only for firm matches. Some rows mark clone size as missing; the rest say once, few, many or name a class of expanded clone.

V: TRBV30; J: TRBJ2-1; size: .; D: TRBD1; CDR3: CAWGQGHNEQFF; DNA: TGTGCCTGGGGACAGGGGCACAATGAGCAGTTCTTC
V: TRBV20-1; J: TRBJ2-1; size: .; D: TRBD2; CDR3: CSAKSGIDSYNEQFF; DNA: TGCAGTGCTAAGAGCGGGATAGACTCCTACAATGAGCAGTTCTTC
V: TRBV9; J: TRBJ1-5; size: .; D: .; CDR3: CASSVAEISPQHF; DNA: TGTGCCAGCAGCGTAGCCGAAATCAGCCCCCAGCATTTT
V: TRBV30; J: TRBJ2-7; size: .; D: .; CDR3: CAWALGYEQYF; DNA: TGTGCCTGGGCCCTTGGGTACGAGCAGTACTTC
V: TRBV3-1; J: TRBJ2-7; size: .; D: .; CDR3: CASSQGLRGAYEQYF; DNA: TGTGCCAGCAGCCAAGGACTCCGAGGGGCCTACGAGCAGTACTTC
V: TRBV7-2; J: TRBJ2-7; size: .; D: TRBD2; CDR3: CASSLVAGGSYEQYF; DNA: TGTGCCAGCAGCTTAGTAGCGGGAGGCTCCTACGAGCAGTACTTC
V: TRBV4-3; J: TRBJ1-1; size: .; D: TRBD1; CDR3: CASSWGTGSTEAFF; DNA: TGCGCCAGCAGCTGGGGGACAGGGTCAACTGAAGCTTTCTTT
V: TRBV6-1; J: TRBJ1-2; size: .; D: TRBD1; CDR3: CASSVGPDRDYGYTF; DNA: TGTGCCAGCAGCGTGGGGCCCGACAGGGACTATGGCTACACCTTC
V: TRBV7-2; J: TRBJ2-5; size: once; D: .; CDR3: CASSLGGALGETQYF; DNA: TGTGCCAGCAGCTTAGGCGGGGCGCTGGGGGAGACCCAGTACTTC
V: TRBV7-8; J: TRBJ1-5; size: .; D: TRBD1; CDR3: CASSLSTGINQPQHF; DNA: TGTGCCAGCAGCTTATCGACAGGGATCAATCAGCCCCAGCATTTT
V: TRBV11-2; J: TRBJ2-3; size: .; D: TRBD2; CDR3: CASRLLLSGSGDTQYF; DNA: TGTGCCAGCAGACTCCTCCTTAGCGGGAGTGGAGATACGCAGTATTTT
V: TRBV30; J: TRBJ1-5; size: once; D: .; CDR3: CAWNRGLGNQPQHF; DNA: TGTGCCTGGAACCGGGGTTTAGGGAATCAGCCCCAGCATTTT
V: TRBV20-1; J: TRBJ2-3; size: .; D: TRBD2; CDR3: CSATSGLAKTDTQYF; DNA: TGCAGTGCCACCTCGGGACTAGCGAAAACAGATACGCAGTATTTT
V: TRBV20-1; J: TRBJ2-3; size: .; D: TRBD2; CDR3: CSATPLAGGVTDTQYF; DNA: TGCAGTGCTACCCCACTAGCGGGAGGCGTCACAGATACGCAGTATTTT
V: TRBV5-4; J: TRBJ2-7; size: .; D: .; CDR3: CASSFQDYEQYF; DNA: TGTGCCAGCAGCTTCCAAGACTACGAGCAGTACTTC
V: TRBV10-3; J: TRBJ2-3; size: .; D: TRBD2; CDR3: CAISDGLDRGDTQYF; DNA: TGTGCCATCAGTGACGGACTAGATCGAGGGGATACGCAGTATTTT
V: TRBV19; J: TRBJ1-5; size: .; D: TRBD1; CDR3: CASTGQLNQPQHF; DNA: TGTGCCAGTACGGGACAGCTCAATCAGCCCCAGCATTTT
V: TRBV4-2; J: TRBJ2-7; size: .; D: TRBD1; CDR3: CASSQGDRAYEQYF; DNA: TGTGCCAGCAGCCAGGGGGACAGGGCCTACGAGCAGTACTTC
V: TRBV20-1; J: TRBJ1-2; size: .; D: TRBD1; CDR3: CSATRQGESGYTF; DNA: TGCAGTGCCACAAGACAGGGAGAATCAGGCTACACCTTC
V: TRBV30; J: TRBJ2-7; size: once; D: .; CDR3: CAWRQGEGEQYF; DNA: TGTGCCTGGAGGCAGGGGGAGGGGGAGCAGTACTTC
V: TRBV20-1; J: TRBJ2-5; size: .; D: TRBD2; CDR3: CSAHLAGGPMETQYF; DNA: TGCAGTGCTCACTTGGCGGGAGGGCCCATGGAGACCCAGTACTTC
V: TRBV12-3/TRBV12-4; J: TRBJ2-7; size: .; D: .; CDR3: CASSQNRVSYEQYF; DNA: TGTGCCAGCAGCCAAAACAGGGTCTCATACGAGCAGTACTTC
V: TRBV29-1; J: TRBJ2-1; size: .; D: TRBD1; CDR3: CSVNRDSYYNEQFF; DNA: TGCAGCGTTAACCGGGACAGTTATTACAATGAGCAGTTCTTC
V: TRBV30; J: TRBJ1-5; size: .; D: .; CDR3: CAWSLGPAGNQPQHF; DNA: TGTGCCTGGAGTCTCGGCCCCGCGGGCAATCAGCCCCAGCATTTT
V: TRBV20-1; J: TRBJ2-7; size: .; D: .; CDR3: CSASRQKGEQYF; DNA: TGCAGTGCTAGCCGTCAGAAGGGAGAGCAGTACTTC
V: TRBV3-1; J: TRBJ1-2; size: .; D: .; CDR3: CASSPAHTDYGYTF; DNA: TGTGCCAGCAGCCCAGCCCACACCGACTATGGCTACACCTTC
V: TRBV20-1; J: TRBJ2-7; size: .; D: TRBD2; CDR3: CSARDRGGTHEQYF; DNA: TGCAGTGCTAGAGATCGGGGGGGGACCCACGAGCAGTACTTC
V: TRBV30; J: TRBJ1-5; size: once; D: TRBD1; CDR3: CAWSQTGRGSGNQPQHF; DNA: TGTGCCTGGAGTCAGACAGGGCGGGGATCAGGCAATCAGCCCCAGCATTTT
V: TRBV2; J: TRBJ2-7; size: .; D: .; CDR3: CASSERTASYEQYF; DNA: TGTGCCAGCAGTGAAAGGACAGCATCCTACGAGCAGTACTTC
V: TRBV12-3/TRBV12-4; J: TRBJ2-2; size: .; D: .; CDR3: CASSSAGPGGELFF; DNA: TGTGCCAGCAGTTCCGCCGGTCCTGGCGGGGAGCTGTTTTTT
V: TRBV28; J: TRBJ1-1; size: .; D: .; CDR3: CASITPVQGYTEAFF; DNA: TGTGCCAGCATCACGCCAGTACAGGGCTACACTGAAGCTTTCTTT
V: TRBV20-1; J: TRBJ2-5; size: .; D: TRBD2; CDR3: CSAHGLAEVQETQYF; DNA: TGCAGTGCGCACGGACTAGCGGAGGTCCAAGAGACCCAGTACTTC
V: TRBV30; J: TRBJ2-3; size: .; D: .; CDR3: CAWTKGSTDTQYF; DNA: TGTGCCTGGACCAAGGGTAGCACAGATACGCAGTATTTT
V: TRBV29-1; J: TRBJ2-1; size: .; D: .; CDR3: CSVEDRRGYEQFF; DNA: TGCAGCGTTGAAGATCGGAGGGGCTATGAGCAGTTCTTC
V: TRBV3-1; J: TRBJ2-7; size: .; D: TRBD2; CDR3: CASSPQAALAGSEQYF; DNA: TGTGCCAGCAGCCCCCAGGCCGCCCTAGCGGGCTCCGAGCAGTACTTC
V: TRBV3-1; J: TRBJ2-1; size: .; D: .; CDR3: CASTKTRGSSYNEQFF; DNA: TGTGCCAGCACCAAGACGAGGGGAAGCTCCTACAATGAGCAGTTCTTC
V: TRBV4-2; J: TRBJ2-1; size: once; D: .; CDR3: CASSQDARSAEQFF; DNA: TGTGCCAGCAGCCAAGATGCCAGGTCGGCTGAGCAGTTCTTC
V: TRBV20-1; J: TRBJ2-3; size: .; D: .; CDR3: CSAETDSPTDTQYF; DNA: TGCAGTGCGGAAACGGACAGTCCCACAGATACGCAGTATTTT
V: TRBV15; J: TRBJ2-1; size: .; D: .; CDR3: CATSIAGRSSYNEQFF; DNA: TGTGCCACCAGCATTGCGGGAAGATCCTCCTACAATGAGCAGTTCTTC
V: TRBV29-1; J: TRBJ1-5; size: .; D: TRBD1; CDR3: CSVIPGQGNQPQHF; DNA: TGCAGCGTTATCCCGGGACAGGGCAATCAGCCCCAGCATTTT
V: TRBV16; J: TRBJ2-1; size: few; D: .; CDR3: CASSPNGNEQFF; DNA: TGTGCCAGCAGTCCCAATGGAAATGAGCAGTTCTTC
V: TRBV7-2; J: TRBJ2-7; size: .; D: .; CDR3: CASSPGRAHEQYF; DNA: TGTGCCAGCAGCCCGGGCAGGGCCCACGAGCAGTACTTC
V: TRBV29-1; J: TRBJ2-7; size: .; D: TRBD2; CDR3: CSVRPTSGRAGSIEQYF; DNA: TGCAGCGTTCGCCCCACTAGCGGGAGGGCCGGGTCAATCGAGCAGTACTTC
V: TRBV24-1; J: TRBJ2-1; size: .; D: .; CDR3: CATSDFYRDDEQFF; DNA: TGTGCCACCAGTGATTTTTACAGGGACGATGAGCAGTTCTTC
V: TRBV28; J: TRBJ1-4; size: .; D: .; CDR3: CASSTLGFTNEKLFF; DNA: TGTGCCAGCAGTACCTTAGGGTTTACTAATGAAAAACTGTTTTTT
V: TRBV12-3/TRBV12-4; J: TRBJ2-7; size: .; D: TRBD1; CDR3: CASSLGTGAQDEQYF; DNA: TGTGCCAGCAGTCTCGGGACAGGGGCTCAGGACGAGCAGTACTTC
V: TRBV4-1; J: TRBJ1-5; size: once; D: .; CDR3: CASSQVIVGPIEHF; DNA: TGCGCCAGCAGCCAAGTCATTGTGGGGCCCATTGAGCATTTT
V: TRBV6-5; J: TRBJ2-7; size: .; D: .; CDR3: CASTHPGAYEQYF; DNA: TGTGCCAGCACCCATCCGGGGGCCTACGAGCAGTACTTC
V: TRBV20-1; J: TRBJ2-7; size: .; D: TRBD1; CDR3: CSASDRIKYEQYF; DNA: TGCAGTGCCTCGGACAGGATTAAGTACGAGCAGTACTTC
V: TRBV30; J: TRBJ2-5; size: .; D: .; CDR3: CAWSVGVQETQYF; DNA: TGTGCCTGGAGTGTAGGGGTCCAAGAGACCCAGTACTTC
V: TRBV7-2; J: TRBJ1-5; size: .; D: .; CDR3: CASSEKSGDHQPQHF; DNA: TGTGCCAGCAGCGAAAAATCAGGGGACCATCAGCCCCAGCATTTT
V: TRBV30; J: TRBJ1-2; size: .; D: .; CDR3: CAGLTGNYGYTF; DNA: TGTGCCGGGTTAACAGGGAACTATGGCTACACCTTC
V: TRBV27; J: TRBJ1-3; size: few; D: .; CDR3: CASSTPGNTIYF; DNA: TGTGCCAGCAGCACCCCTGGAAACACCATATATTTT
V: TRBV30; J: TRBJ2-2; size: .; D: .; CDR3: CAWSVNLGVTGELFF; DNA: TGTGCCTGGAGTGTAAATTTGGGAGTAACCGGGGAGCTGTTTTTT
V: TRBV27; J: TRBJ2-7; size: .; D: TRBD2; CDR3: CASSPRLAGGVHEQYF; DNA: TGTGCCAGCAGTCCGAGACTAGCGGGAGGTGTCCACGAGCAGTACTTC
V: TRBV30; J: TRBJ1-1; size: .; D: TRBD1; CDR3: CAWGTGSTEAFF; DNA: TGTGCCTGGGGGACAGGGTCCACTGAAGCTTTCTTT
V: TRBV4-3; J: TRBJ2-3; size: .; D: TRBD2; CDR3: CASSLRLAGADTQYF; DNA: TGCGCCAGCAGCCTCAGACTAGCGGGAGCAGATACGCAGTATTTT
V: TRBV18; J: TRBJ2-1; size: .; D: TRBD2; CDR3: CASSLGLADHNEQFF; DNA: TGTGCCAGCTCACTTGGGCTAGCGGACCACAATGAGCAGTTCTTC